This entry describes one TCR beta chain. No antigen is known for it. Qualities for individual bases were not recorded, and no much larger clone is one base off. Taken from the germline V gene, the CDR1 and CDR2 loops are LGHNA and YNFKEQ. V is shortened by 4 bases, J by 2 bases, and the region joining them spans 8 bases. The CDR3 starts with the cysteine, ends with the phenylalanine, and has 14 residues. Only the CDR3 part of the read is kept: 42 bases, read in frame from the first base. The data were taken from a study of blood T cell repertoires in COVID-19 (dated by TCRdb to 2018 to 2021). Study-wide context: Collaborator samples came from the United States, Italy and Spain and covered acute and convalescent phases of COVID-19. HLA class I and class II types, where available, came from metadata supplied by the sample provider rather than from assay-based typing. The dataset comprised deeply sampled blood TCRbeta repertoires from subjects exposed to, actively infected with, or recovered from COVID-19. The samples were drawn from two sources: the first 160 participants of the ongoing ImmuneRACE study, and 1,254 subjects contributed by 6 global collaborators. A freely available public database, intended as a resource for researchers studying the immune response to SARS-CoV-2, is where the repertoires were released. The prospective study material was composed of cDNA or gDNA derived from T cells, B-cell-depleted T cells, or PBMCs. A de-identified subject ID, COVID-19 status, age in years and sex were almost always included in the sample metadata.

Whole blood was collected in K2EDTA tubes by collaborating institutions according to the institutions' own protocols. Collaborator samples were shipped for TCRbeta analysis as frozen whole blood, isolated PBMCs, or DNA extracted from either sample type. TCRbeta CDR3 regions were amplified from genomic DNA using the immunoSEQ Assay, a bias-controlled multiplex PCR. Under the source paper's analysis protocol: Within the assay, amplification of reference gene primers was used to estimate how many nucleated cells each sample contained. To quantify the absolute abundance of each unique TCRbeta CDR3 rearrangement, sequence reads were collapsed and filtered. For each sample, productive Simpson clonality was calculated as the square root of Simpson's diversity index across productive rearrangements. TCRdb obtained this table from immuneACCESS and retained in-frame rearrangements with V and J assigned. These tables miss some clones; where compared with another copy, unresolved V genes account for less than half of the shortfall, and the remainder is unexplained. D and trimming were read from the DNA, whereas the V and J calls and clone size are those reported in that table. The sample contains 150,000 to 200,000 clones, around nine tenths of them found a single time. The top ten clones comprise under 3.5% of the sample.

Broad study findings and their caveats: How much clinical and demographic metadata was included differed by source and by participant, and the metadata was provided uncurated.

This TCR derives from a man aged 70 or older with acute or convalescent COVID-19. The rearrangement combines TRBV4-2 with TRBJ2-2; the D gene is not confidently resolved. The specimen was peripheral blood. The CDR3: CASSLWANTGELFF. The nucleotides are TGTGCCAGCAGCCTGTGGGCCAACACCGGGGAGCTGTTTTTT.